This T cell receptor beta chain emerged from a study of cytomegalovirus exposure and HLA in healthy donors. The V and J ends lost 5 bases and 3 bases respectively, with 11 bases between them. The CDR3 spans 13 residues. Germline V gene lookup returns CDR1 SGHVS and CDR2 FQNEAQ. General study findings and limits: The authors enumerated 150 to 200 TCR beta chains as linked to cytomegalovirus.

Comments on this clone: Its specificity is unknown.

Method: immunoSEQ multiplex PCR; TCRdb's copy keeps in-frame clones and lacks some. The data show around 140,000 clones, around 87% seen once. The specimen was PBMCs. The chain employs TRBV7-8 and TRBJ2-7; weak D call: TRBD2 (6 bases). The receptor was derived from a young man in good health and CMV-seropositive. CDR3 in DNA: TGTGCCAGCAGCCGGGGAGGTCTCTACGAGCAGTACTTC. As protein: CASSRGGLYEQYF.